These T cell receptor beta chains were read from a single sample in a study of PD-1 blockade in classical Hodgkin lymphoma. Clones were sequenced by immunoSEQ multiplex PCR, and TCRdb holds only the in-frame ones, with some missing. The data contain about 96,000 clones, more than 85% of them seen just once; the ten biggest clones take up under 2%. The source was peripheral blood mononuclear cells (PBMCs), collected before the fourth cycle of nivolumab. These receptors came from a human donor with classical Hodgkin lymphoma. Each CDR3 is given with its conserved first and last residue. Size is stated for part of the rows, as once, few or many counts, or as a class when the clone is expanded.

cdr3_aa: CASSQEGLGYTF
v_call: TRBV9
clone_size: -

cdr3_aa: CAIGDSNQPQHF
v_call: TRBV10-3
clone_size: -

cdr3_aa: CASRTGNLNTEAFF
v_call: TRBV7-8
clone_size: -

cdr3_aa: CAINRGPTDTQYF
v_call: TRBV10-3
clone_size: -

cdr3_aa: CASPALRAGYTF
v_call: TRBV23-1
clone_size: -

cdr3_aa: CASSPAMGRLYEQYF
v_call: TRBV6-5
clone_size: once

cdr3_aa: CASSLSGGYNEQFF
v_call: TRBV5-1
clone_size: once

cdr3_aa: CASSYGWVKETQYF
v_call: TRBV6-5
clone_size: -

cdr3_aa: CASSLVTGDYYEQYF
v_call: TRBV5-1
clone_size: -

cdr3_aa: CASKRKNQGRVAYEQYF
v_call: TRBV28
clone_size: -

cdr3_aa: CASSPDWTQETQYF
v_call: TRBV18
clone_size: -

cdr3_aa: CASREGNNQPQHF
v_call: TRBV7-2
clone_size: once

cdr3_aa: CASSDSTGRQDTQYF
v_call: TRBV6-4
clone_size: -

cdr3_aa: CASSGRQGVLYEQFF
v_call: TRBV6-5
clone_size: -

cdr3_aa: CASSTGTAATDTQYF
v_call: TRBV19
clone_size: -

cdr3_aa: CASSHQVPSGYTF
v_call: TRBV23-1
clone_size: -

cdr3_aa: CASSRETYGYTF
v_call: TRBV6-1
clone_size: -

cdr3_aa: CASSEFGGGYEQYF
v_call: TRBV6-1
clone_size: -

cdr3_aa: CASSPGRGVYNEQFF
v_call: TRBV7-6
clone_size: -

cdr3_aa: CASRRPSRTLRYEQYF
v_call: TRBV28
clone_size: -